Below are 32 T cell receptor beta chains sequenced from a single sample in a study of T cells in Graves' hyperthyroidism and ophthalmopathy. TCR beta CDR3 regions were amplified from RNA transcripts. HTBI primers were used for first-round RT-PCR of the TCR CDR3. MiXCR, run by TCRdb on the multiplex PCR reads, gives a single entry per CDR3 protein. The sample contains hundreds of thousands of distinct CDR3 sequences, 14% of which appear only once. The sample taken for sequencing was blood. These receptors all come from a young woman with Graves' hyperthyroidism.

As for this clonotype: Being one base from a much bigger clone, this may be a read error. This chain links TRBV28 with TRBJ2-3, with 11 bases lining up with TRBD2. Germline CDR1 and CDR2: MDHEN and SYDVKM. The CDR3 has 19 amino acids. CDR3 sequence reads: CASRSRLAGTLPGTGTQYF. CDR3 nucleotide sequence: TGTGCCAGCAGGTCCCGACTAGCGGGAACGCTACCGGGCACAGGTACGCAGTATTTT.

In this sample, this clonotype turned up once. The chain combines TRBV11-2 with TRBJ2-2; D ambiguous. The CDR3 extends over 13 amino acids. The germline CDR1 and CDR2 sequences are SGHAT and FQNNGV. V was trimmed by 5 bases and J by 9 bases, leaving 13 bases between them. The DNA for the CDR3 is TGTGCCAGCAGCCCCCCCCCAGACAGGGAGCTGTTTTTT. Translated: CASSPPPDRELFF.

The table lists this clonotype with many counts. The J gene is TRBJ1-1, the V gene TRBV20-1; a possible D gene is TRBD1 (5 bases). V dropped 7 bases and J dropped 2 bases, with 14 bases sitting between them. The germline CDR1 and CDR2 sequences are DFQATT and SNEGSKA (reference sequence). CDR3 length: 13 amino acids. The CDR3 reads CSVRGDTNTEAFF. The CDR3 DNA sequence: TGCAGTGTGAGGGGAGATACTAACACTGAAGCTTTCTTT.

This clonotype was seen at least ten times. The V and J genes are TRBV7-3 and TRBJ2-7, with a weak D call TRBD1 (7 bases). V was trimmed by 1 base and J by 4 bases, leaving 11 bases between them. Germline V gene sequence: CDR1 SGHTA, CDR2 FQGTGA. The CDR3 runs 14 residues. CDR3 residues: CASSLIPGGYEQYF. The CDR3 nucleotides are TGTGCCAGCAGCTTAATTCCAGGGGGGTACGAGCAGTACTTC.

This clonotype was recorded at least ten times. The chain links TRBV7-9 to TRBJ1-1; D remains ambiguous. This CDR3 contains 15 residues. The V end lost 2 bases, the J end lost 0 bases, and 10 bases lay between the germline ends. From germline, CDR1 is SEHNR and CDR2 FQNEAQ (reference sequence). The chain's CDR3 is CASSLPQEMNTEAFF. CDR3 nucleotides: TGTGCCAGCAGCTTACCGCAGGAGATGAACACTGAAGCTTTCTTT.

This clonotype was recorded at least ten times. The CDR3 DNA follows: TGTGCCAGCAGTTACTCGTGGACACGCTTCTATGGCTACACCTTC. Translated: CASSYSWTRFYGYTF. This chain joins TRBV6-2 or TRBV6-3 and TRBJ1-2; a weak D match, TRBD1 (5 bases). This CDR3 is built from 15 residues. The ends were cut back, 0 bases at V and 4 bases at J, with 12 bases in the middle. CDR1 MNHEY and CDR2 SVGEGT come from the germline V gene.

The sample holds many counts of this clonotype. The chain is built from TRBV28 and TRBJ1-5, with D perhaps matching TRBD1 (5 bases). Germline assignment: CDR1 MDHEN and CDR2 SYDVKM. CDR3 size: 14 residues. Trimming removed 9 bases at V and 0 bases at J, with 12 bases between. The CDR3 reads CARAIQGSNQPQHF. In nucleotides, the CDR3 is TGTGCCAGGGCTATCCAGGGTAGCAATCAGCCCCAGCATTTT.

The V gene is TRBV6-2 or TRBV6-3, the J gene TRBJ2-3; 11 bases are a match to TRBD2. J lost 1 base, V lost 8 bases, and 8 bases had no gene match. Germline V lookup: CDR1 MNHEY, CDR2 SVGEGT. CDR3 size: 16 residues. CDR3 amino acids: CASPKGTSGRTDTQYF. In nucleotides, the CDR3 is TGTGCCAGCCCCAAGGGGACTAGCGGCCGCACAGATACGCAGTATTTT.

This clonotype was seen at least ten times. V is TRBV7-9 and J is TRBJ2-7; 7 bases are shared with TRBD2. Germline V gene data show CDR1 as SEHNR and CDR2 as FQNEAQ (reference sequence). With V trimmed by 5 bases and J by 4 bases, 20 bases remained unmatched. The CDR3 runs to 18 residues. The chain's CDR3 is CASSPGLERDDFVYEQYF. The CDR3 DNA sequence: TGTGCCAGCAGCCCGGGCCTGGAGCGGGATGATTTTGTATACGAGCAGTACTTC.

The chain employs TRBV6-1 and TRBJ1-3, with 8 bases matching TRBD1. The CDR3 loop spans 14 amino acids. J lost 3 bases, V lost 10 bases, and 8 bases had no gene match. CDR1 and CDR2 (germline): MNHNS, SASEGT. CDR3 protein: CATQDRGYGNTIYF. The CDR3 nucleotides are TGTGCCACCCAAGACAGGGGCTATGGAAACACCATATATTTT.

Ten or more counts support this clonotype. The gene calls are TRBV4-3 and TRBJ2-7, with 11 positions matching TRBD2. V gave up 4 bases and J gave up 4 bases; unmatched junction bases: 9. Germline V lookup: CDR1 LGHNA, CDR2 YSLEER. CDR3 length: 16 amino acids. CDR3 coding DNA: TGCGCCAGCAGCCTTTCCTCCGGGACTAGCGGTTACGAGCAGTACTTC. Translation gives CASSLSSGTSGYEQYF.

At least ten counts were recorded for this clonotype. The V call is TRBV12-3 or TRBV12-4, the J call TRBJ2-3, with TRBD1 matching 7 bases. The CDR3 is 16 amino acids. With V trimmed by 6 bases and J by 3 bases, 12 bases remained unmatched. The CDR3 DNA is TGTGCCAGCAGCCCTTCAACCGGGACAGTAACAGATACGCAGTATTTT. This translates into CASSPSTGTVTDTQYF.

This clonotype was counted only a few times. The CDR3 coding sequence is TGCGCCAGCAGTCCGGACAGCGGCAATCAGCCCCAGCATTTT. This translates into CASSPDSGNQPQHF. The J gene is TRBJ1-5, the V gene TRBV5-1, with D possibly being TRBD1 (6 bases). CDR3 length equals 14 residues. V gave up 5 bases and J gave up 2 bases, with 11 bases separating them. Germline assignment: CDR1 SGHRS and CDR2 YFSETQ. Filled out from reference TRBV5-1 and TRBJ1-5, the complete variable domain reads KAGVTQTPRYLIKTRGQQVTLSCSPISGHRSVSWYQQTPGQGLQFLFEYFSETQRNKGNFPGRFSGRQFSNSRSEMNVSTLELGDSALYLCASSPDSGNQPQHFGDGTRLSIL.

This clonotype was found many times. CDR3 protein: CATRQQLQGLDTEAFF. In DNA, the CDR3 is TGTGCCACCCGCCAACAATTACAGGGGCTCGACACTGAAGCTTTCTTT. This chain links TRBV27 with TRBJ1-1, with TRBD1 identical over 7 bases. The J segment lost 3 bases and the V segment lost 10 bases, leaving 17 bases of the junction unmatched. This CDR3 has 16 residues. The germline V gene encodes CDR1 MNHEY and CDR2 SMNVEV (reference sequence).

On this clonotype itself: This sequence may be a read error, since a much larger clone differs from it by one base. V and J are TRBV30 and TRBJ2-3, with TRBD2 matching over 11 bases. Germline CDR1 and CDR2: GTSNPN and SVGIG (reference sequence). The CDR3 extends over 15 amino acids. CDR3 nucleotide sequence: TGTGCCCGGAGTGTTGGGACTAGCGGAGGAGATACGCAGTATTTT. Protein: CARSVGTSGGDTQYF.

This clonotype has just a few counts. A much larger clone lies one base from this, so it may be a read error. CDR3 region: CASSFEGDQPQHF. The CDR3 region has the DNA TGTGCCAGCAGCTTTGAGGGGGATCAGCCCCAGCATTTT. This chain links TRBV7-9 with TRBJ1-5, with D possibly TRBD1 on 6 matching bases. V lost 3 bases, J lost 5 bases, and 8 bases lay in between. The CDR3 is 13 amino acids. Germline lookup yields CDR1 SEHNR and CDR2 FQNEAQ (reference sequence).

This clonotype was picked up many times. The rearrangement joins TRBV27 to TRBJ2-7, with 9 bases identical to TRBD2. Germline V CDR1 and CDR2: MNHEY, SMNVEV (reference sequence). The CDR3 spans 14 residues. V shed 5 bases, J shed 6 bases, and the junction held 8 bases outside the gene matches. The CDR3 loop is CASSPLAGPSEQYF. CDR3 nucleotides: TGTGCCAGCAGTCCTCTAGCGGGACCATCCGAGCAGTACTTC.

This clonotype was observed a handful of times. The CDR3 reads CASTPGLAETNTGELFF. CDR3 bases: TGTGCCAGTACCCCGGGACTAGCGGAGACGAACACCGGGGAGCTGTTTTTT. The V call is TRBV19, the J call TRBJ2-2; 11 bases match TRBD2. The CDR3 has 17 amino acids. The germline CDR1 and CDR2 sequences are LNHDA and SQIVND (reference sequence). Trimming removed 7 bases from V and 0 bases from J; junction bases left unmatched: 7.

The chain recombines TRBV20-1 with TRBJ2-5, with 7 bases that match TRBD1. Unmatched junction bases numbered 14, after V lost 3 bases and J lost 4 bases. The V gene's germline CDR1 is DFQATT and CDR2 SNEGSKA (reference sequence). This CDR3 is built from 16 residues. The CDR3 DNA is TGCAGTGCTAGCCGACGACAGGGACGGGTCTTAGAGACCCAGTACTTC. Amino acids: CSASRRQGRVLETQYF.

The chain carries TRBV12-3 or TRBV12-4 and TRBJ2-7; TRBD2 agrees at 7 bases. This CDR3 contains 14 residues. V was clipped by 6 bases and J by 5 bases; unmatched bases: 10. The DNA of the CDR3 is TGTGCCAGCAGCTCGGGGACTACTTCAGACGAGCAGTACTTC. It specifies CASSSGTTSDEQYF.

This clonotype was counted a few times. V usage is TRBV12-3 or TRBV12-4 and J usage is TRBJ2-1; TRBD2 matches at 9 bases. The CDR3 loop spans 14 amino acids. Losses at the gene ends were 5 bases for V and 9 bases for J; bases not matched to a gene: 8. The CDR3 coding sequence is TGTGCCAGCAGTCCGGTAGCGGGAGTCGTTGAGCAGTTCTTC. It yields the protein CASSPVAGVVEQFF.

The V call is TRBV20-1, the J call TRBJ2-7; D is possibly TRBD1 (6 bases). The germline V and J ends were trimmed by 6 bases and 3 bases, with 12 bases remaining between them. The CDR3 consists of 12 residues. The V gene's germline CDR1 is DFQATT and CDR2 SNEGSKA (reference sequence). Written as DNA, the CDR3 is TGCAGTGCCCATCAGGGGAACTACGAGCAGTACTTC. It is translated as CSAHQGNYEQYF.

This clonotype has only a few counts. The CDR3 reads CASSRRSWDTQYF. CDR3 DNA: TGTGCCAGCAGCAGGCGGAGTTGGGATACGCAGTATTTT. The J gene is TRBJ2-3, the V gene TRBV12-3 or TRBV12-4; no firm D call. The CDR3 spans 13 residues. V was pared by 6 bases and J by 6 bases, with 13 bases between.

This clonotype showed up many times. The chain employs TRBV2 and TRBJ2-1; no clear D. The CDR3 totals 14 residues. CDR1 is SNHLY, CDR2 FYNNEI, per germline. Between the trimmed V and J ends, which lost 3 bases and 2 bases, there was a span of 8 bases. The CDR3, as DNA: TGTGCCAGCAGTGAGCGGCTACCCTACAATGAGCAGTTCTTC. Protein product: CASSERLPYNEQFF.

This clonotype was detected ten times or more. The chain links TRBV28 to TRBJ2-5; tentatively, D is TRBD2 (6 bases). The CDR3 is 15 residues long. V was shortened by 6 bases and J by 0 bases, with 14 bases between the two germline ends. Germline V gene data show CDR1 as MDHEN and CDR2 as SYDVKM. CDR3 sequence (DNA): TGTGCCAGCAGGAGGGGACTTTGGTACCAAGAGACCCAGTACTTC. Protein product: CASRRGLWYQETQYF.

This clonotype has a handful of counts. The chain joins TRBV10-3 to TRBJ1-5; D not certain. The CDR3 contains 14 residues. The V gene's germline CDR1 is ENHRY and CDR2 SYGVKD. The ends were cut back, 2 bases at V and 5 bases at J, with 10 bases in the middle. The CDR3 DNA is TGTGCCATCAGTGAGCCCCCCCCGGATCAGCCCCAGCATTTT. As protein: CAISEPPPDQPQHF.

The V and J genes are TRBV30 and TRBJ2-1; unclear D gene. Germline assignment: CDR1 GTSNPN and CDR2 SVGIG (reference sequence). The CDR3 is 12 residues long. V lost 0 bases, J lost 9 bases, and 9 bases lay in between. Here the CDR3 DNA reads TGTGCCTGGAGTGTACGAGTGGCTGAGCAGTTCTTC. Its translation is CAWSVRVAEQFF.

This clonotype appeared many times. The chain carries TRBV2 and TRBJ1-1; 7 nucleotides line up with TRBD1. In germline, CDR1 is SNHLY, CDR2 FYNNEI. This CDR3 region has 14 residues. Trimming removed 3 bases from V and 1 base from J; junction bases left unmatched: 2. CDR3 sequence (DNA): TGTGCCAGCAGTGACCCAGGGGGGAACACTGAAGCTTTCTTT. Its protein is CASSDPGGNTEAFF.

This clonotype has a count of ten or more. CDR3 DNA: TGTGCCAGCAGCCCACGGGACAGAGCTTCTAACTATGGCTACACCTTC. Protein: CASSPRDRASNYGYTF. The chain is built from TRBV7-8 and TRBJ1-2, with TRBD1 matching 7 bases. This CDR3 comprises 16 residues. Germline V CDR1 and CDR2: SGHVS, FQNEAQ. V shed 5 bases, J shed 0 bases, and the junction held 9 bases outside the gene matches. The full variable domain, in which reference TRBV7-8 and TRBJ1-2 provide the parts outside the CDR3, is GAGVSQSPRYKVAKRGQDVALRCDPISGHVSLFWYQQALGQGPEFLTYFQNEAQLDKSGLPSDRFFAERPEGSVSTLKIQRTQQEDSAVYLCASSPRDRASNYGYTFGSGTRLTVV.

There are many counts of this clonotype. The V gene is TRBV2, the J gene TRBJ2-1; 7 nucleotides match TRBD1. Trimming at V came to 4 bases and at J to 7 bases, leaving 4 bases not matched to a gene. Germline V gene sequence: CDR1 SNHLY, CDR2 FYNNEI. The CDR3 loop spans 13 amino acids. The CDR3 bases are TGTGCCAGCAGTGGACAGGGTAAAAATGAGCAGTTCTTC. This gives the protein CASSGQGKNEQFF.

This clonotype was counted a few times. The V call is TRBV6-1, the J call TRBJ1-6; D gene ambiguous. The CDR3 extends over 13 amino acids. V lost 0 bases to trimming and J lost 7 bases, with 4 bases between them. CDR1 and CDR2 (germline): MNHNS, SASEGT. Here the CDR3 reads CASSEASNSPLHF. DNA for the CDR3: TGTGCCAGCAGTGAAGCGTCAAATTCACCCCTCCACTTT.

This clonotype came up a few times. The chain couples TRBV18 to TRBJ2-1; 8 bases align to TRBD1. Unmatched junction bases numbered 6, after V lost 1 base and J lost 10 bases. The CDR3 length is 14 residues. The germline V gene has CDR1 KGHSH and CDR2 LQKENI. The CDR3 is CASSPLSRDREQFF. The CDR3 bases are TGTGCCAGCTCACCACTTAGCCGGGACAGGGAGCAGTTCTTC.